This TCR beta chain was profiled in a study of blood T cells in healthy people across ages. With a J-beta primer mix and a sample-barcoded 5' primer, a second PCR ran about 7 to 12 cycles. TCRdb analysed the 5' RACE reads with MiXCR anew, one entry per CDR3 protein. Of about 1.5 million distinct CDR3 sequences listed, roughly 45% are singletons. This CDR3 contains 18 residues. Germline trimming cut 0 bases from V and 0 bases from J; bases unmatched to any gene: 6. Per germline, CDR1 MNHEY and CDR2 SVGAGI. The sequenced sample was blood. V gene TRBV6-5 combines with J gene TRBJ2-4; 9 bases align to TRBD2. The clonotype comes from a woman between 18 and 29 years old in good health. The CDR3 nucleotides read TGTGCCAGCAGTTACTCCCCTAGCGGGACGCTAGCCAAAAACATTCAGTACTTC. Protein: CASSYSPSGTLAKNIQYF.